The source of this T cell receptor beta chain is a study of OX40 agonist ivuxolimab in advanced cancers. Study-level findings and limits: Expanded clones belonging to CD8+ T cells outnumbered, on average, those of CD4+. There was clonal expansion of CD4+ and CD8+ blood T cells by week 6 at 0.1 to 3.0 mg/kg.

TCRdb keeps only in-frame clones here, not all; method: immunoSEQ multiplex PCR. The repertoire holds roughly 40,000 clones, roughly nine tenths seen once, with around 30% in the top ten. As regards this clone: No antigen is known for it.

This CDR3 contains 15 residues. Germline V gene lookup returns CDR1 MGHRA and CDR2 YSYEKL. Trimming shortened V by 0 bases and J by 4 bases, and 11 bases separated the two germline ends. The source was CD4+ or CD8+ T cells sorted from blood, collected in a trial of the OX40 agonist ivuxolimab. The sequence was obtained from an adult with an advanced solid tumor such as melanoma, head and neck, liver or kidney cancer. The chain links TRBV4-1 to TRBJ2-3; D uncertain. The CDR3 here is CASSQDGVRSDTQYF. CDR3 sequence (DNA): TGCGCCAGCAGCCAAGATGGGGTTCGTTCAGATACGCAGTATTTT.